The clone carrying this T cell receptor (beta chain) has just one count. Germline lookup yields CDR1 SGDLS and CDR2 YYNGEE. The CDR3 consists of 16 residues. V gave up 0 bases and J gave up 4 bases; unmatched junction bases: 6. In the source study's methods: Estimated nucleated cell counts came from reference gene primer amplification. Assay: immunoSEQ multiplex PCR; the TCRdb copy retains only in-frame clones and omits some. That table is the source of V, J and clone size, and D and trimming were worked out from the DNA. The table records about 160,000 clones, 70% to 85% of them present only once. The entry originates in a study of blood T cell repertoires in COVID-19. In the study overall: Sources were T cells, B-cell-depleted T cells, or PBMCs; the material itself was cDNA or gDNA.

The rearrangement uses TRBV9 and TRBJ2-1, with TRBD1 matching 8 bases. Sequences were obtained from peripheral blood. The receptor was isolated from a woman of 80 years or more with acute or convalescent COVID-19. The CDR3 here is CASSVGTGKQYNEQFF. CDR3 DNA sequence: TGTGCCAGCAGCGTAGGGACAGGGAAACAATACAATGAGCAGTTCTTC.